Listed below are T cell receptor beta chains from one sample, sequenced in a study of T-cell memory formation after mild COVID-19. In TCRdb, the 5' RACE reads were re-called with MiXCR into one record per CDR3 protein. The repertoire includes 380,000 or so distinct CDR3 sequences, around 15% of them detected once, and about 20% sits in the top ten. The specimen was PBMCs or a T cell subset sorted from them (not recorded which). These receptors came from a man between 18 and 29 years old who had mild COVID-19 (a few samples of this study predate the infection). Cell type and time point are not known. The CDR3 runs from the conserved cysteine through the conserved F or W. The order of the fields is CDR3 protein, CDR3 DNA, clone size, V gene, J gene, D gene. D genes are given only for firm matches. Rows give clone size only sometimes, using once, few, many, or a class for an expanded clone.

CDR3: CASSQDKSAVYGYTF
DNA: TGCGCCAGCAGCCAAGATAAGTCAGCAGTCTATGGCTACACCTTC
size: few
V: TRBV4-1
J: TRBJ1-2
D: .

CDR3: CASSADPMADTQYF
DNA: TGCGCCAGCAGCGCCGATCCCATGGCAGATACGCAGTATTTT
size: .
V: TRBV5-1
J: TRBJ2-3
D: .

CDR3: CASSQDGLQGLTGELFF
DNA: TGCGCCAGCAGCCAAGATGGGCTACAGGGTCTCACCGGGGAGCTGTTTTTT
size: few
V: TRBV4-1
J: TRBJ2-2
D: .

CDR3: CASSLLGVWNEQFF
DNA: TGTGCCAGCAGTCTCTTGGGGGTCTGGAATGAGCAGTTCTTC
size: many
V: TRBV28
J: TRBJ2-1
D: .

CDR3: CASSHGQGNSPLHF
DNA: TGCGCCAGCAGCCACGGACAGGGAAACTCACCCCTCCACTTT
size: few
V: TRBV5-1
J: TRBJ1-6
D: TRBD1

CDR3: CASSPRGGIANYGYTF
DNA: TGCGCCAGCAGCCCCCGAGGCGGGATAGCTAACTATGGCTACACCTTC
size: few
V: TRBV5-1
J: TRBJ1-2
D: .

CDR3: CASRRGAGSGNQPQHF
DNA: TGTGCCAGTAGGCGAGGTGCAGGGTCCGGGAATCAGCCCCAGCATTTT
size: few
V: TRBV19
J: TRBJ1-5
D: .

CDR3: CASSLSSPTYEQFF
DNA: TGTGCCAGCAGCTTAAGCTCTCCGACTTACGAGCAGTTCTTC
size: few
V: TRBV7-3
J: TRBJ2-1
D: .

CDR3: CASSLPGQGPNNEQFF
DNA: TGTGCCAGCAGTTTACCCGGACAGGGTCCCAACAATGAGCAGTTCTTC
size: few
V: TRBV28
J: TRBJ2-1
D: TRBD1

CDR3: CASSDPVVSDTQYF
DNA: TGTGCCAGCAGCGATCCAGTCGTTAGCGATACGCAGTATTTT
size: few
V: TRBV7-9
J: TRBJ2-3
D: .

CDR3: CASSWVRSGELFF
DNA: TGTGCCAGCAGCTGGGTGCGGAGCGGGGAGCTGTTTTTT
size: .
V: TRBV7-2
J: TRBJ2-2
D: .

CDR3: CASSQGRMGGGDTQYF
DNA: TGCGCCAGCAGCCAAGGTCGAATGGGGGGGGGAGATACGCAGTATTTT
size: few
V: TRBV4-3
J: TRBJ2-3
D: TRBD2

CDR3: CASSLERGYGAYEQYF
DNA: TGTGCCAGCAGCTTAGAGCGGGGCTATGGCGCCTACGAGCAGTACTTC
size: .
V: TRBV7-9
J: TRBJ2-7
D: TRBD2

CDR3: CASSLGGEQYF
DNA: TGTGCCAGCAGTTTAGGGGGCGAGCAGTACTTC
size: many
V: TRBV12-3/TRBV12-4
J: TRBJ2-7
D: .

CDR3: CASSLFIGLSYEQYF
DNA: TGCGCCAGCAGCTTGTTCATCGGTCTCTCCTACGAGCAGTACTTC
size: few
V: TRBV5-1
J: TRBJ2-7
D: .

CDR3: CASSSSHEQFF
DNA: TGCGCCAGCAGCTCGAGCCATGAGCAGTTCTTC
size: .
V: TRBV5-1
J: TRBJ2-1
D: .

CDR3: CASVVANYGYTF
DNA: TGTGCCAGCGTGGTGGCTAACTATGGCTACACCTTC
size: .
V: TRBV7-9
J: TRBJ1-2
D: .

CDR3: CASSPLLAGPLGGTDTQYF
DNA: TGTGCCAGCTCACCGCTACTAGCGGGGCCCTTGGGGGGCACAGATACGCAGTATTTT
size: few
V: TRBV18
J: TRBJ2-3
D: TRBD2

CDR3: CASSIGGGPRYEQYF
DNA: TGTGCCAGCAGCATAGGGGGGGGACCGAGGTACGAGCAGTACTTC
size: .
V: TRBV7-9
J: TRBJ2-7
D: .

CDR3: CASSPTADTDTQYF
DNA: TGTGCCAGCAGCCCAACGGCGGATACAGATACGCAGTATTTT
size: many
V: TRBV7-3
J: TRBJ2-3
D: .

CDR3: CASSASRVGDEQFF
DNA: TGTGCCAGCAGCGCGAGTAGGGTTGGCGATGAGCAGTTCTTC
size: few
V: TRBV7-8
J: TRBJ2-1
D: .

CDR3: CASSLWLASETQYF
DNA: TGTGCCAGCAGCTTATGGCTAGCTTCAGAGACCCAGTACTTC
size: many
V: TRBV7-2
J: TRBJ2-5
D: .

CDR3: CASSLGTGSTGELFF
DNA: TGTGCCAGCAGCTTAGGGACAGGGTCCACCGGGGAGCTGTTTTTT
size: many
V: TRBV7-8
J: TRBJ2-2
D: TRBD1

CDR3: CASSLQRDIAGTQYF
DNA: TGTGCCAGCAGCTTACAGCGGGACATTGCTGGTACGCAGTATTTT
size: many
V: TRBV7-2
J: TRBJ2-3
D: .

CDR3: CASGDRGLYEQYF
DNA: TGTGCCAGTGGTGACAGGGGGCTCTACGAGCAGTACTTC
size: few
V: TRBV19
J: TRBJ2-7
D: TRBD1

CDR3: CASSLRDRGRGTGELFF
DNA: TGTGCCAGCAGTCTCCGGGACAGGGGGCGCGGGACCGGGGAGCTGTTTTTT
size: .
V: TRBV11-2
J: TRBJ2-2
D: TRBD1

CDR3: CASSRALDRPKTGELFF
DNA: TGCGCCAGCAGTCGGGCTTTGGACAGACCCAAGACCGGGGAGCTGTTTTTT
size: few
V: TRBV5-1
J: TRBJ2-2
D: .

CDR3: CASSQDRISYEQYF
DNA: TGTGCCAGCAGCCAAGATAGGATTTCCTACGAGCAGTACTTC
size: few
V: TRBV3-1
J: TRBJ2-7
D: .